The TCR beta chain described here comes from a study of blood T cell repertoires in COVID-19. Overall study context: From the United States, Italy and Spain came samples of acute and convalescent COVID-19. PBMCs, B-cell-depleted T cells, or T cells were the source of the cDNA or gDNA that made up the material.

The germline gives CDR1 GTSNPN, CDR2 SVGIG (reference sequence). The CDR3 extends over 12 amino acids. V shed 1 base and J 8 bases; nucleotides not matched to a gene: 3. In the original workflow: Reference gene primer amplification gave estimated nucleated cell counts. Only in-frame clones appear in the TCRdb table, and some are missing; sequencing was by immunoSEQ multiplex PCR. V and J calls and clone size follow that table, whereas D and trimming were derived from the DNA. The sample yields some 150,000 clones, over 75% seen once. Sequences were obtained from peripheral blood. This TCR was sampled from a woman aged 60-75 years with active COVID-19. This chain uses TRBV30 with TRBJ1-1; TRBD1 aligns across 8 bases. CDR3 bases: TGTGCCTGGAGTGGATGGACAGGGGAAGCTTTCTTT. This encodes CAWSGWTGEAFF. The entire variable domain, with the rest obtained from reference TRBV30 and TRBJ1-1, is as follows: SQTIHQWPATLVQPVGSPLSLECTVEGTSNPNLYWYRQAAGRGLQLLFYSVGIGQISSEVPQNLSASRPQDRQFILSSKKLLLSDSGFYLCAWSGWTGEAFFGQGTRLTVV.